Described below is a single T cell receptor beta chain sequence and its context. This record belongs to a study of cytomegalovirus exposure and HLA in healthy donors. Vbeta (60) and Jbeta (13) primers were used in the PCR. TCRdb's copy holds only in-frame clones and misses some; the assay was immunoSEQ multiplex PCR. The top ten hold around 5.8% of the sample, which has around 78,000 clones, around 58% seen once. CDR1 is SGDLS, CDR2 YYNGEE, per germline. The ends were cut back, 4 bases at V and 7 bases at J, with 17 bases in the middle. This CDR3 is 15 amino acids long. This chain links TRBV9 with TRBJ2-2, with D unresolved. This receptor was identified in a man aged 25 to 45 in good health and CMV-seropositive. Material for sequencing was PBMCs. The DNA for the CDR3 is TGTGCCAGCAGCCCCCTCCGAGGAGCCGGCGGGGAGCTGTTTTTT. Translated: CASSPLRGAGGELFF.